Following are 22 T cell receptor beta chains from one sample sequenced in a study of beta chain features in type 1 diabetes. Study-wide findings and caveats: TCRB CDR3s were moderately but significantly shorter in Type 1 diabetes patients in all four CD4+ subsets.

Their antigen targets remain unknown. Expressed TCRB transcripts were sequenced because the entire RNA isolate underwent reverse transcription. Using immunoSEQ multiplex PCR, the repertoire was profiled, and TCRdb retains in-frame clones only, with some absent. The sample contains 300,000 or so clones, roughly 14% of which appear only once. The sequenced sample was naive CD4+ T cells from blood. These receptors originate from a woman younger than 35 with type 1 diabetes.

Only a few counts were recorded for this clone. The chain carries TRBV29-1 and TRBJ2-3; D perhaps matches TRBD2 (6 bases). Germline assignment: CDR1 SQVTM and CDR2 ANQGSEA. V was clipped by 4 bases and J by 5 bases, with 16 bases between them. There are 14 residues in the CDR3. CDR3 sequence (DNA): TGCAGCGTTGTAAAGGAGGGGTTGGGAGATACGCAGTATTTT. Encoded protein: CSVVKEGLGDTQYF.

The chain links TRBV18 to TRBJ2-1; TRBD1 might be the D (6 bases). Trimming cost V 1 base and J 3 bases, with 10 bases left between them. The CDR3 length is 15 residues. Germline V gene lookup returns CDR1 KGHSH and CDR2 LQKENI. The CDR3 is CASSPRDTNYNEQFF. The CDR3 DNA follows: TGTGCCAGCTCACCACGGGACACCAACTACAATGAGCAGTTCTTC.

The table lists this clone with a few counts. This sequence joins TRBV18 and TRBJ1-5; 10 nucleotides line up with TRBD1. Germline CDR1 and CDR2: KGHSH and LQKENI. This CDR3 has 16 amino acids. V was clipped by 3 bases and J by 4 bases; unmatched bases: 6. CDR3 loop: CASSPRDRGTNQPQHF. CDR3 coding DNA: TGTGCCAGCTCACCCCGGGACAGGGGTACAAATCAGCCCCAGCATTTT.

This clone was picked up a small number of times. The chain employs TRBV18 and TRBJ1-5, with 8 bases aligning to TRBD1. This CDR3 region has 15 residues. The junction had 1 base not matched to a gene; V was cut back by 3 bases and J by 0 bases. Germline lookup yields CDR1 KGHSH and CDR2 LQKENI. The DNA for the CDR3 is TGTGCCAGCTCACCGGACAGGGATAGCAATCAGCCCCAGCATTTT. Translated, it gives CASSPDRDSNQPQHF.

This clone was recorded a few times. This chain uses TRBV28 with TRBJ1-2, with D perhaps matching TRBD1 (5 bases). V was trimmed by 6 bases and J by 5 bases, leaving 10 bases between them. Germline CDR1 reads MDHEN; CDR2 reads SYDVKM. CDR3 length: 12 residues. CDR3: CASRRDLYGYTF. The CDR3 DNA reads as TGTGCCAGCAGGAGGGACTTATATGGCTACACCTTC.

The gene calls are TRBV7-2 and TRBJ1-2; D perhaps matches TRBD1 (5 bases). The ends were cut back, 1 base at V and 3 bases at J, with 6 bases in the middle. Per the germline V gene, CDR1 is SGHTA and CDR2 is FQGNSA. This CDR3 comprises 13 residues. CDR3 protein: CASSLVQDYGYTF. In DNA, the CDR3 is TGTGCCAGCAGCTTAGTACAGGACTATGGCTACACCTTC.

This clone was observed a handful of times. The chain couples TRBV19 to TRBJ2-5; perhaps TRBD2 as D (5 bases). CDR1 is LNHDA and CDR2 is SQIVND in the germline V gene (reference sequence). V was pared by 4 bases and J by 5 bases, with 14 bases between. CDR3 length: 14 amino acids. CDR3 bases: TGTGCCAGTAGTACTACTGGAGGCTGGGAGACCCAGTACTTC. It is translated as CASSTTGGWETQYF. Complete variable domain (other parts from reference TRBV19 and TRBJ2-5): DGGITQSPKYLFRKEGQNVTLSCEQNLNHDAMYWYRQDPGQGLRLIYYSQIVNDFQKGDIAEGYSVSREKKESFPLTVTSAQKNPTAFYLCASSTTGGWETQYFGPGTRLLVL.

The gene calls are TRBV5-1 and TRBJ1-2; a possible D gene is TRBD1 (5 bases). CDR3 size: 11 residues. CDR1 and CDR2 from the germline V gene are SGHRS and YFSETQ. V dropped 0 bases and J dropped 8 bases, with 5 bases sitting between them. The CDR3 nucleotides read TGCGCCAGCAGCTTGGAGGGGGGCTACACCTTC. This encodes CASSLEGGYTF.

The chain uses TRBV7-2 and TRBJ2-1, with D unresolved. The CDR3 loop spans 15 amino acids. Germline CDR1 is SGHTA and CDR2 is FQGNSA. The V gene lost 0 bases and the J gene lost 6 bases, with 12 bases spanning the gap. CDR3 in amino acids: CASSLAPLAANEQFF. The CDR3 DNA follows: TGTGCCAGCAGCTTAGCGCCCTTAGCCGCCAATGAGCAGTTCTTC.

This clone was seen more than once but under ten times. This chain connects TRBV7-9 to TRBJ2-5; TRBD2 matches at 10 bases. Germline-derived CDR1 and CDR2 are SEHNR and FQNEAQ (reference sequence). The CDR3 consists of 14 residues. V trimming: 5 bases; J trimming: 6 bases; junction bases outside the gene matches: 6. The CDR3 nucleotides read TGTGCCAGCAGCCTCGCTAGCGGGAGAAAGACCCAGTACTTC. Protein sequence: CASSLASGRKTQYF.

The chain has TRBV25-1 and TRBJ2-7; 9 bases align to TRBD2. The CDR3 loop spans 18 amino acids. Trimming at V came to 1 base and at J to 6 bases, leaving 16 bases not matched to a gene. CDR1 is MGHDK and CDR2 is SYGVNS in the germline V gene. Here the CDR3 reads CASSESGAGGPVSVEQYF. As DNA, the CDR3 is TGTGCCAGCAGTGAATCGGGGGCGGGAGGGCCGGTCTCAGTCGAGCAGTACTTC.

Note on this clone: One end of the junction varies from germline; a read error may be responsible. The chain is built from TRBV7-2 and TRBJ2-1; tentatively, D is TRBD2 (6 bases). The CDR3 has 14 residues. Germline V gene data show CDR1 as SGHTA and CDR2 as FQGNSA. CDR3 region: CASRITGTSNDQFF. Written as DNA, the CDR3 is TGTGCCAGCAGGATAACCGGGACTTCCAATGACCAGTTCTTC.

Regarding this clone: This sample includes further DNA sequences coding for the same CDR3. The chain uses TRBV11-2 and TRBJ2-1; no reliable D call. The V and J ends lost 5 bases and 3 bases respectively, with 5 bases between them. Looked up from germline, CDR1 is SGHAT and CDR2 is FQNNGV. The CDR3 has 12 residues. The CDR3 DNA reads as TGTGCCAGCAGCCTTAGCTACAATGAGCAGTTCTTC. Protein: CASSLSYNEQFF.

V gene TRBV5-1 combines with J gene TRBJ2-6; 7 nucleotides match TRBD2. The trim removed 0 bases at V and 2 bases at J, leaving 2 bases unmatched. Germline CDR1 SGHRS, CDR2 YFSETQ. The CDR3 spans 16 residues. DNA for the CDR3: TGCGCCAGCAGCTTGGGGGAGGGGACTGGGGCCAACGTCCTGACTTTC. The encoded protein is CASSLGEGTGANVLTF.

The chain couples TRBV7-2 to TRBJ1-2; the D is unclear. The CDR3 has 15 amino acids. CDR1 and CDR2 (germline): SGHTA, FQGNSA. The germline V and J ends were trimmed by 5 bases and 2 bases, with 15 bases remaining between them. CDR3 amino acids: CASSPSPVRNYGYTF. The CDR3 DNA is TGTGCCAGCAGCCCATCCCCGGTGAGGAACTATGGCTACACCTTC.

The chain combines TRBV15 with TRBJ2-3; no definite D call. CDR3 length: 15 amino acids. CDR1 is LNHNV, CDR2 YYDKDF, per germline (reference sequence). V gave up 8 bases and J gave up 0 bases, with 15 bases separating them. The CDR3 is CATQFAAMSTDTQYF. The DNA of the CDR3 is TGTGCCACCCAGTTTGCAGCGATGAGCACAGATACGCAGTATTTT.

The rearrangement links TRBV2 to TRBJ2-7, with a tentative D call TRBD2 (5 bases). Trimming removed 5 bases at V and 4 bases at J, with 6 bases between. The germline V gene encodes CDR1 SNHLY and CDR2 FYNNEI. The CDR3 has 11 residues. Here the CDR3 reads CASSTGYEQYF. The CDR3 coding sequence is TGTGCCAGCAGTACGGGATACGAGCAGTACTTC.

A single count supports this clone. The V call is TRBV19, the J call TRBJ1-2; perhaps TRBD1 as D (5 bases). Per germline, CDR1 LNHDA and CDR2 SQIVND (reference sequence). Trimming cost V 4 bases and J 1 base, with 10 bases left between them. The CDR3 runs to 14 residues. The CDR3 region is CASSSWGGNYGYTF. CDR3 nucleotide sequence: TGTGCCAGTAGTAGTTGGGGGGGTAACTATGGCTACACCTTC.

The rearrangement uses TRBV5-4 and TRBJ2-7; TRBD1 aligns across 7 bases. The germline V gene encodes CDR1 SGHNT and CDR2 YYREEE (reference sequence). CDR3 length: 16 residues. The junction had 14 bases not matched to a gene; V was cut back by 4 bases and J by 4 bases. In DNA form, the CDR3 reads TGTGCCAGCAGCACCCGAATTTGGGACAGACCGTACGAGCAGTACTTC. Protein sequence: CASSTRIWDRPYEQYF.

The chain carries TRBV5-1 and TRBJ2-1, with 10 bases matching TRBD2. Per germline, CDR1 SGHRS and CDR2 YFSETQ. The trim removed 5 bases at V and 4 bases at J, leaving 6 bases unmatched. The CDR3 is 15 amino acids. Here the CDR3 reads CASRLAGLVYNEQFF. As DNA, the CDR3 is TGCGCCAGCAGACTAGCGGGGTTGGTTTACAATGAGCAGTTCTTC. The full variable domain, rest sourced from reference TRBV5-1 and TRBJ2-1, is KAGVTQTPRYLIKTRGQQVTLSCSPISGHRSVSWYQQTPGQGLQFLFEYFSETQRNKGNFPGRFSGRQFSNSRSEMNVSTLELGDSALYLCASRLAGLVYNEQFFGPGTRLTVL.

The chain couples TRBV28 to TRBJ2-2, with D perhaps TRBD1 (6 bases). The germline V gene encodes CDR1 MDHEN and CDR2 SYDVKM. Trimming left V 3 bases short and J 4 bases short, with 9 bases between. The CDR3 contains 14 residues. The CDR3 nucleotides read TGTGCCAGCAGTTTGACAGGTGGCACCGGGGAGCTGTTTTTT. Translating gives CASSLTGGTGELFF. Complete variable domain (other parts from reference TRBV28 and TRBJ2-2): DVKVTQSSRYLVKRTGEKVFLECVQDMDHENMFWYRQDPGLGLRLIYFSYDVKMKEKGDIPEGYSVSREKKERFSLILESASTNQTSMYLCASSLTGGTGELFFGEGSRLTVL.

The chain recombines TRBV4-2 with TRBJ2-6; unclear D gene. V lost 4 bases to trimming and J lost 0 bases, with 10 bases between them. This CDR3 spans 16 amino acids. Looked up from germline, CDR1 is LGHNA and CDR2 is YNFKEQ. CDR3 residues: CASSPQSSSGANVLTF. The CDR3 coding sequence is TGTGCCAGCAGCCCCCAAAGTAGCTCTGGGGCCAACGTCCTGACTTTC.